This T cell receptor beta chain was retrieved from a study of blood T cells in healthy people across ages. General study findings and limits: The study found more naive CD4+ cells and higher diversity in long-lived than aged donors. Estimates of total diversity, which came from one million sequenced T cells, were considered to be underestimates.

Trimming pared 1 base from V and 8 bases from J, leaving 11 bases between. Germline V gene lookup returns CDR1 SQVTM and CDR2 ANQGSEA. The CDR3 totals 12 residues. A J-beta primer mix and a sample-barcoded 5' primer were used in a second PCR of about 6 to 12 cycles. Every sample gave at least 2.5 million paired-end reads containing CDR3. TCRdb processed the 5' RACE reads anew with MiXCR; each CDR3 protein has one entry. This table holds more than 1.4 million distinct CDR3 sequences, 42% found once. Comment on this clonotype: What it binds is not known.

Material for sequencing was blood. The chain links TRBV29-1 to TRBJ1-2, with unresolved D. The receptor's source is a woman between 18 and 30 years old in good health. The CDR3 sequence: CSVEGGGLGYTF. The CDR3 nucleotides read TGCAGCGTTGAAGGAGGTGGGCTGGGCTACACCTTC.